The 22 T cell receptor beta chains reported below all come from one sample, sequenced in a study of blood T cell repertoires in COVID-19. Using immunoSEQ multiplex PCR, the repertoire was profiled, and TCRdb retains in-frame clones only, with some absent. The sample has under 30,000 clones, about 88% seen once; the top ten hold approximately 19%. Sequencing used peripheral blood. The receptors were sampled from a human donor in a cohort sampled during active COVID-19.

The chain uses TRBV11-2 and TRBJ2-7, with 9 bases lining up with TRBD2. This CDR3 is built from 14 residues. J gave up 6 bases and V 3 bases, and 6 bases lay outside the gene matches. The V gene's germline CDR1 is SGHAT and CDR2 FQNNGV. The CDR3 is CASSFAGGLGEQYF. DNA for the CDR3: TGTGCCAGCAGCTTCGCGGGAGGGTTGGGCGAGCAGTACTTC. The entire variable domain, with the rest obtained from reference TRBV11-2 and TRBJ2-7, is as follows: EAGVAQSPRYKIIEKRQSVAFWCNPISGHATLYWYQQILGQGPKLLIQFQNNGVVDDSQLPKDRFSAERLKGVDSTLKIQPAKLEDSAVYLCASSFAGGLGEQYFGPGTRLTVT.

The rearrangement uses TRBV19 and TRBJ1-2; 7 bases are shared with TRBD1. CDR3 size: 14 residues. V shed 6 bases, J shed 3 bases, and the junction held 7 bases outside the gene matches. CDR1 LNHDA and CDR2 SQIVND come from the germline V gene (reference sequence). This CDR3 reads CASRLIDRDYGYTF. The CDR3 DNA reads TGTGCCAGTAGGCTTATAGACAGGGACTATGGCTACACCTTC.

J is TRBJ1-1 and V is TRBV7-3, with D maybe TRBD1 (6 bases). V was pared by 0 bases and J by 4 bases, with 6 bases between. The CDR3 has 13 amino acids. From germline, CDR1 is SGHTA and CDR2 FQGTGA. The CDR3 loop reads CASSLTRGTEAFF. The CDR3 DNA is TGTGCCAGCAGCTTAACCAGGGGCACTGAAGCTTTCTTT.

The chain combines TRBV5-4 with TRBJ2-1; 8 positions match TRBD2. CDR3 length equals 15 residues. Germline CDR1 SGHNT, CDR2 YYREEE (reference sequence). V dropped 4 bases and J dropped 5; count of bases not matched to a gene: 8. The CDR3 DNA sequence: TGTGCCAGCAGCATCCCGGGACTAGAGAACAATGAGCAGTTCTTC. Its protein product is CASSIPGLENNEQFF.

This clone appeared once. J is TRBJ2-5 and V is TRBV18; 8 nucleotides match TRBD2. The V segment lost 3 bases and the J segment 2 bases; nucleotides outside the gene matches: 11. The CDR3 is made up of 17 amino acids. Germline V lookup: CDR1 KGHSH, CDR2 LQKENI. The CDR3 loop reads CASSPRSLAGGQETQYF. CDR3 DNA sequence: TGTGCCAGCTCACCGAGGTCGTTGGCGGGGGGTCAAGAGACCCAGTACTTC.

This rearrangement joins TRBV5-4 to TRBJ2-5; D gene ambiguous. Trimming left V 1 base short and J 5 bases short, with 6 bases between. Per the germline V gene, CDR1 is SGHNT and CDR2 is YYREEE (reference sequence). This CDR3 region has 12 residues. The CDR3, as DNA: TGTGCCAGCAGCTTGTTCGGTGAGACCCAGTACTTC. Encoded protein: CASSLFGETQYF. Looking up the rest from reference TRBV5-4 and TRBJ2-5 gives the full variable domain: ETGVTQSPTHLIKTRGQQVTLRCSSQSGHNTVSWYQQALGQGPQFIFQYYREEENGRGNFPPRFSGLQFPNYSSELNVNALELDDSALYLCASSLFGETQYFGPGTRLLVL.

J is TRBJ1-3 and V is TRBV28; D is possibly TRBD1 (5 bases). Trimming took 3 bases from V and 0 from J, leaving 9 bases between them. CDR3 size: 15 residues. CDR1 is MDHEN, CDR2 SYDVKM, per germline. Here the CDR3 DNA reads TGTGCCAGCAGTTTGGACATTCGCTCTGGAAACACCATATATTTT. The encoded protein is CASSLDIRSGNTIYF.

The chain has TRBV29-1 and TRBJ2-5; TRBD1 agrees at 8 bases. The J segment lost 5 bases and the V segment lost 6 bases, leaving 11 bases of the junction unmatched. Germline values: CDR1 SQVTM, CDR2 ANQGSEA. The CDR3 is made up of 14 amino acids. For the CDR3, the DNA is TGCAGCGTACGAACCTCCAGGGGGCGGGAGACCCAGTACTTC. Translating it yields CSVRTSRGRETQYF.

Notes on this clone: Mismatch with germline at one junction end may stem from a read error. The V and J genes are TRBV6-5 and TRBJ1-2; D is undetermined. The CDR3 has 14 residues. CDR1 is MNHEY, CDR2 SVGAGI, per germline. CDR3 sequence reads: CASSYLRNYYRYTF. CDR3 nucleotides: TGTGCCAGCAGTTACCTGCGTAACTACTATCGCTACACCTTC.

The chain has TRBV2 and TRBJ2-3; 7 bases are a match to TRBD2. V shed 7 bases and J 0 bases; nucleotides not matched to a gene: 10. CDR1 and CDR2 (germline): SNHLY, FYNNEI. The CDR3 runs 16 residues. The CDR3 sequence: CASNPRASGSTDTQYF. CDR3 nucleotides: TGTGCCAGCAATCCCCGGGCTAGCGGTAGCACAGATACGCAGTATTTT.

J is TRBJ1-1 and V is TRBV14; no definite D call. Trimming pared 3 bases from V and 1 base from J, leaving 9 bases between. The CDR3 is 14 amino acids. Per the germline V gene, CDR1 is SGHDN and CDR2 is FVKESK. The CDR3 spells CASSQLTSNTEAFF. Written as DNA, the CDR3 is TGTGCCAGCAGCCAGTTGACTTCGAACACTGAAGCTTTCTTT.

In its sample, this clone was seen once. This sequence joins TRBV7-6 and TRBJ1-3; D remains ambiguous. Trimming left V 1 base short and J 0 bases short, with 7 bases between. The CDR3 runs to 15 residues. Germline assignment: CDR1 SGHVS and CDR2 FNYEAQ. The CDR3 loop reads CASSLGLSSGNTIYF. The CDR3 coding sequence is TGTGCCAGCAGCTTAGGACTTTCCTCTGGAAACACCATATATTTT.

The V gene is TRBV30, the J gene TRBJ1-1; no firm D call. The V and J ends lost 5 bases and 0 bases respectively, with 7 bases between them. This CDR3 spans 12 amino acids. Germline V CDR1 and CDR2: GTSNPN, SVGIG (reference sequence). CDR3 DNA sequence: TGTGCCTGGGTGGCCTTGAACACTGAAGCTTTCTTT. It encodes CAWVALNTEAFF. Full variable domain (outside the CDR3, taken from reference TRBV30 and TRBJ1-1): SQTIHQWPATLVQPVGSPLSLECTVEGTSNPNLYWYRQAAGRGLQLLFYSVGIGQISSEVPQNLSASRPQDRQFILSSKKLLLSDSGFYLCAWVALNTEAFFGQGTRLTVV.

The V gene is TRBV30, the J gene TRBJ2-1, with 11 positions matching TRBD1. V trimming: 8 bases; J trimming: 3 bases; junction bases outside the gene matches: 9. The CDR3 contains 15 residues. The V gene's germline CDR1 is GTSNPN and CDR2 SVGIG (reference sequence). DNA of the CDR3: TGTGCCACACGAGGACAGGGGGCGGTCTACAATGAGCAGTTCTTC. Translated, it gives CATRGQGAVYNEQFF.

V is TRBV7-2 and J is TRBJ2-7; 12 nucleotides match TRBD2. This CDR3 spans 19 amino acids. The germline gives CDR1 SGHTA, CDR2 FQGNSA. V was clipped by 1 base and J by 1 base; unmatched bases: 11. CDR3 sequence: CASSLGDRLAGVPSYEQYF. In nucleotides, the CDR3 is TGTGCCAGCAGCTTAGGGGACAGACTAGCGGGAGTACCGTCCTACGAGCAGTACTTC.

The V call is TRBV5-1, the J call TRBJ2-3, with TRBD2 matching 10 bases. CDR1 and CDR2 (germline): SGHRS, YFSETQ. This CDR3 has 15 residues. J gave up 4 bases and V 0 bases, and 2 bases lay outside the gene matches. This CDR3 reads CASSLGLAGADTQYF. DNA for the CDR3: TGCGCCAGCAGCTTGGGCCTAGCGGGGGCAGATACGCAGTATTTT.

The chain has TRBV19 and TRBJ2-3, with D hard to call. Germline CDR1 and CDR2: LNHDA and SQIVND (reference sequence). The CDR3 sequence is 13 residues long. V lost 2 bases and J lost 4, with 7 bases in between. The CDR3 nucleotides read TGTGCCAGTAGTATAACTGTGGCAGATACGCAGTATTTT. Its translation is CASSITVADTQYF.

As regards this clone: The DNA is left out, because the CDR3 cannot be placed on it with certainty; the CDR3 is given as TCRdb lists it. The chain joins TRBV6-5 to TRBJ1-4; TRBD1 is the table's D call and was not checked against the DNA. From its first to its last residue, the CDR3 has 15 amino acids. CDR1 and CDR2 from the germline V gene are MNHEY and SVGAGI. The CDR3 reads CASSSSGQGDEKLFF.

This chain connects TRBV24-1 to TRBJ2-5; 8 nucleotides align to TRBD2. Trimming took 0 bases from V and 5 from J; bases not matched to a gene: 4. The V gene's germline CDR1 is KGHDR and CDR2 SFDVKD. The CDR3 spans 15 residues. This CDR3 is CATSDLGTRGETQYF. The CDR3 nucleotides are TGTGCCACCAGTGATTTGGGGACTAGGGGGGAGACCCAGTACTTC.

V is TRBV23-1 and J is TRBJ1-6, with TRBD1 matching 9 bases. TRBV23-1 is filed as an ORF, its function uncertain. CDR3 length: 21 amino acids. V lost 4 bases, J lost 6 bases, and 22 bases stayed unmatched. CDR3 amino acids: CASSPIHRDRAIFNFNSPLHF. The CDR3 DNA reads TGCGCCAGCAGTCCGATTCACCGGGACAGGGCAATATTTAACTTTAATTCACCCCTCCACTTT.

The V call is TRBV5-4, the J call TRBJ2-2, with TRBD2 matching over 8 bases. Germline V CDR1 and CDR2: SGHNT, YYREEE (reference sequence). Unmatched junction bases numbered 2, after V lost 3 bases and J lost 4 bases. The CDR3 is made up of 14 amino acids. The CDR3 reads CASSSGTSTGELFF. CDR3 coding DNA: TGTGCCAGCAGCTCCGGGACTAGCACCGGGGAGCTGTTTTTT.

The CDR3 reads CASSPTEGARDTEAFF. CDR3 sequence (DNA): TGTGCCAGCTCACCGACTGAGGGGGCGAGGGACACTGAAGCTTTCTTT. The chain combines TRBV18 with TRBJ1-1, with 7 nucleotides matching TRBD1. CDR3 size: 16 residues. The germline V gene encodes CDR1 KGHSH and CDR2 LQKENI. After removal of 3 bases from V and 3 bases from J, the junction contained 10 bases not matched to a gene.